Given below is one T cell receptor (beta chain) in context. Its matching antigen is unknown. Random hexamers were used to reverse transcribe an amount of roughly 0.45 to 1 ug RNA. Across 54 Vbeta and 13 Jbeta, TCR beta CDR3 was amplified with immunoSEQ multiplex PCR. TCRdb ran MiXCR on the immunoSEQ multiplex PCR reads and lists one entry per CDR3 protein. Of about 250,000 distinct CDR3 sequences in the sample, roughly 93% were seen once. This entry belongs to a study of CD8 T cells in Susac syndrome. The T cells that were sequenced for TCR beta were CD8+ and CD4+ cells from blood. TEMRA cells were FACS-enriched, while CD8+ and CD4+ T cells were negatively isolated. Germline loops: CDR1 SGHNT, CDR2 YYREEE (reference sequence). The ends were cut back, 6 bases at V and 0 bases at J, with 8 bases in the middle. The CDR3 has 13 residues. Study-level points and caveats: The study's TCR sequencing and HLA analysis drew on a certain number of individuals. That number was acknowledged as relatively small.

Sequenced: CD4+ T cells from PBMCs. This rearrangement joins TRBV5-4 to TRBJ2-3; D gene unclear. This receptor was taken from a human donor with multiple sclerosis. The CDR3 nucleotides read TGTGCCAGCAACCCGACAAGCACAGATACGCAGTATTTT. This sequence encodes CASNPTSTDTQYF.